Listed below are T cell receptor beta chains from one sample, sequenced in a study of response to subunit inactivated influenza vaccine. MiXCR was run by TCRdb on the RT-PCR reads, yielding one entry per CDR3 protein. Of about 540,000 distinct CDR3 sequences in the sample, roughly 25% were seen once. These data were likewise used in another study, on T cells expressing NK-cell markers.

The sequencing here drew on CD4+ T cells sorted from PBMCs, taken about 13 days after vaccination. The receptors stem from a man aged 50 or older who received an inactivated influenza vaccine. CDR3s leave out the opening cysteine and the closing phenylalanine or tryptophan.

TRBV15	ATSRGSWTDTQY
TRBV5-4	ASSTAGTGVLEQF
TRBV28	ASSGGQAPETQY
TRBV5-4	ASSLVGALNTGELF
TRBV7-2	ASSLELGGYYEQY
TRBV6-6	ASSPKTAYEQY
TRBV4-1	ASSQPTRRGFEQY
TRBV14	ASSGMRHEQF
TRBV12-3/TRBV12-4	ASRQTTGTYEQY
TRBV24-1	ATSDPSGGAGNEQF
TRBV12-3/TRBV12-4	ASSLGRQGTDTQY
TRBV10-3	AISWTSGSPGGNEQF
TRBV12-3/TRBV12-4	ASRPALAGHNEQF
TRBV29-1	SVLVGSNLPQH
TRBV5-1	ASSLAGQGAYNEQF
TRBV29-1	SVVRVLDTEAF
TRBV10-3	AISEGQGLGEQY
TRBV5-6	ASSGQGIGSYNEQF
TRBV5-1	ASSLGAGVSDTQY
TRBV12-3/TRBV12-4	ASRSRAGNRNYNEQF
TRBV27	ASSFSGVTDTQY
TRBV19	ASSVRQGYEQY
TRBV10-3	AISDSREGRQTQY
TRBV15	ATALGGLETQY
TRBV7-9	ASSLDGFTDTQY
TRBV3-1	ASSQGASGGGVVQY
TRBV5-1	ASSLGVEVTNNYEQY
TRBV10-3	AISSTRGGSNEQF
TRBV9	ASSAGLAGDVQY
TRBV6-5	ASSYFLWTGEAGANVLT
TRBV20-1	TAGDRDGYT
TRBV29-1	SAGGYT
TRBV4-1	ASSQVFMGGPNTGELF
TRBV7-9	ASSSTASTDTQY
TRBV6-1	ASARATIEQY
TRBV7-9	ASSLRSGEYQETQY